This T cell receptor beta chain was profiled in a study of tumor and adjacent non-tumor tissue in lung cancer. Notes on this clonotype: The antigen remains undetermined. One end of the junction varies from germline; a read error may be responsible.

The length of the CDR3 is 16 residues. Germline-derived CDR1 and CDR2 are MDHEN and SYDVKM. The library came from three nested PCR rounds adapted from ARM-PCR protocols. From the multiplex PCR reads, TCRdb called clonotypes with MiXCR, one entry per CDR3 protein. The sample lists more than 60,000 distinct CDR3 sequences, roughly 73% seen once, with around 12% in the top ten. Study outcomes and limitations: Tumor TCR diversity, when higher, was linked to shorter survival. Normal lung showed higher cumulative top 100 clone frequency than tumor.

RNA was extracted from bulk tissue without any cell sorting. Chemotherapy-naive patients with new lung cancer underwent thoracic surgery in China, August–late 2014. The receptor was isolated from a woman aged 45-65 years with non-small cell lung cancer. This chain uses TRBV28 with TRBJ2-4; D possibly corresponds to TRBD1 (6 bases). Sequenced sample: lung tumor tissue. The CDR3 DNA reads TGTGCCAGCAAACCAGTGAACCCTGGGGGCAAAAACGTTCAGTACTTC. Translating it yields CASKPVNPGGKNVQYF.